The 30 T cell receptor beta chains in this list originate from one sample, sequenced in a study of T cell responses to AZD1222 COVID-19 vaccine. TCRdb's copy holds only in-frame clones and misses some; the assay was immunoSEQ multiplex PCR. The repertoire holds hundreds of thousands of clones, with 93% as singletons. This material consisted of peripheral blood, taken on day 0 of MenACWY control vaccination. All receptors come from an adult in good health.

This clone has a handful of counts. This rearrangement joins TRBV7-2 to TRBJ1-2; D ambiguous. Germline assignment: CDR1 SGHTA and CDR2 FQGNSA. Trimming removed 3 bases from V and 4 bases from J, with 6 bases in between. The CDR3 covers 12 residues. CDR3 sequence: CASSLSVYGYTF. DNA for the CDR3: TGTGCCAGCAGCTTGAGTGTCTATGGCTACACCTTC.

As concerns this clone: This same CDR3 is encoded by further DNA sequences in the sample. V is TRBV7-9 and J is TRBJ1-6; tentatively, D is TRBD1 (5 bases). This CDR3 is built from 16 residues. The V end lost 3 bases, the J end lost 3 bases, and 12 bases lay between the germline ends. Germline lookup yields CDR1 SEHNR and CDR2 FQNEAQ (reference sequence). This CDR3 reads CASSLGQGFYNSPLHF. In nucleotides, the CDR3 is TGTGCCAGCAGCTTGGGCCAGGGCTTCTATAATTCACCCCTCCACTTT.

This chain links TRBV30 with TRBJ1-1; TRBD1 matches 7 bases. The trim removed 4 bases at V and 1 base at J, leaving 3 bases unmatched. The CDR3 is 13 residues long. CDR1 GTSNPN and CDR2 SVGIG come from the germline V gene (reference sequence). The CDR3 nucleotides are TGTGCCTGGAAGGGACAGCCGAACACTGAAGCTTTCTTT. Its protein product is CAWKGQPNTEAFF. The variable domain in full, completed from reference TRBV30 and TRBJ1-1, reads SQTIHQWPATLVQPVGSPLSLECTVEGTSNPNLYWYRQAAGRGLQLLFYSVGIGQISSEVPQNLSASRPQDRQFILSSKKLLLSDSGFYLCAWKGQPNTEAFFGQGTRLTVV.

This clone was detected once. V is TRBV4-2 and J is TRBJ2-7, with D possibly TRBD1 on 6 matching bases. CDR3 length equals 16 residues. With 4 bases removed from V and 2 bases from J, the gap between germline ends came to 18 bases. Germline V lookup: CDR1 LGHNA, CDR2 YNFKEQ. DNA of the CDR3: TGTGCCAGCAGCCCCCAAGGGGGATTTGAGGCCTACGAGCAGTACTTC. Translation gives CASSPQGGFEAYEQYF.

The CDR3 DNA follows: TGCGCCAGGGGTAGCGGGGGGATGTGGGATACGCAGTATTTT. It encodes CARGSGGMWDTQYF. J is TRBJ2-3 and V is TRBV10-2; 10 bases map to TRBD2. The germline V gene encodes CDR1 WSHSY and CDR2 SAAADI. Trimming removed 9 bases from V and 6 bases from J; junction bases left unmatched: 9. The CDR3 spans 14 residues.

The chain combines TRBV27 with TRBJ1-1, with D possibly being TRBD1 (5 bases). Germline V CDR1 and CDR2: MNHEY, SMNVEV (reference sequence). CDR3 size: 14 residues. Trimming removed 6 bases from V and 0 bases from J, with 11 bases in between. CDR3 DNA sequence: TGTGCCAGCAGCCGGGGGACTATGAACACTGAAGCTTTCTTT. It yields the protein CASSRGTMNTEAFF.

The chain recombines TRBV7-9 with TRBJ1-6; 8 nucleotides align to TRBD1. CDR3 length: 17 residues. Trimming took 1 base from V and 7 from J; bases not matched to a gene: 9. From germline, CDR1 is SEHNR and CDR2 FQNEAQ (reference sequence). The CDR3: CASSLDLRTGPNSPLHF. The CDR3 region has the DNA TGTGCCAGCAGCTTAGATCTCCGGACAGGGCCAAATTCACCCCTCCACTTT.

This rearrangement joins TRBV7-2 to TRBJ2-5; 8 bases are a match to TRBD1. V was pared by 5 bases and J by 5 bases, with 7 bases of the junction left unmatched. Per the germline V gene, CDR1 is SGHTA and CDR2 is FQGNSA. The CDR3 has 14 residues. This CDR3 is CASSTQGVRETQYF. CDR3 nucleotide sequence: TGTGCCAGCAGCACACAGGGGGTCAGGGAGACCCAGTACTTC.

The chain is built from TRBV29-1 and TRBJ1-2, with D perhaps matching TRBD1 (6 bases). The CDR3 contains 13 residues. Germline V lookup: CDR1 SQVTM, CDR2 ANQGSEA. Between the trimmed V and J ends, which lost 7 bases and 0 bases, there was a span of 12 bases. The CDR3 spells CSAIQGANYGYTF. CDR3 nucleotide sequence: TGCAGCGCAATACAGGGAGCTAACTATGGCTACACCTTC.

Concerning this clone itself: Mismatch with germline at one junction end may stem from a read error. This chain joins TRBV4-1 and TRBJ1-2; D is possibly TRBD1 (5 bases). Germline V gene data show CDR1 as MGHRA and CDR2 as YSYEKL. This CDR3 contains 14 residues. The CDR3 reads CASSQTQRGADASF. The CDR3 DNA follows: TGCGCCAGCAGCCAAACCCAGAGAGGGGCCGACGCGAGCTTC.

For the CDR3, the DNA is TGTGCCAGCTCAATTTATAATAGCAATCAGCCCCAGCATTTT. Translated: CASSIYNSNQPQHF. The gene calls are TRBV5-4 and TRBJ1-5, with D hard to call. The CDR3 length is 14 residues. Trimming took off 7 bases at V and 0 bases at J, with 11 bases between the two ends. Germline assignment: CDR1 SGHNT and CDR2 YYREEE (reference sequence).

The chain recombines TRBV6-6 with TRBJ1-2; D call uncertain. V lost 4 bases and J lost 4, with 7 bases in between. CDR1 MNHNY and CDR2 SVGAGI come from the germline V gene (reference sequence). The CDR3 is 12 residues long. CDR3 in amino acids: CASSSSGYGYTF. CDR3 coding DNA: TGTGCCAGCAGTTCCTCCGGCTATGGCTACACCTTC.

This chain joins TRBV6-5 and TRBJ2-3, with 9 bases identical to TRBD1. Germline CDR1 is MNHEY and CDR2 is SVGAGI. The CDR3 is 15 residues long. V was clipped by 6 bases and J by 6 bases; unmatched bases: 10. The CDR3 coding sequence is TGTGCCAGCAGCTCTACAGGGGGCGGGAAGGATACGCAGTATTTT. Its protein is CASSSTGGGKDTQYF.

This chain joins TRBV21-1 and TRBJ1-5; the DNA was not compared with TRBD1, the D call given in the table. TRBV21-1 is listed as a pseudogene. This CDR3 has 16 amino acids. CDR3 residues: CASSKVTASLHQPQHF. CDR3 in DNA: TGTGCCAGCAGCAAAGTAACAGCTTCTCTCCATCAGCCCCAGCATTTT.

The chain is built from TRBV30 and TRBJ1-5, with D possibly being TRBD1 (5 bases). This CDR3 has 13 amino acids. From germline, CDR1 is GTSNPN and CDR2 SVGIG (reference sequence). This chain's CDR3 is CAADGGGNQPQHF. As DNA, the CDR3 is TGTGCAGCGGACGGGGGAGGCAATCAGCCCCAGCATTTT.

V usage is TRBV6-6 and J usage is TRBJ1-2; possibly TRBD1 for D (5 bases). V lost 0 bases and J 5 bases, leaving 16 bases between the germline ends. CDR3 length: 16 amino acids. Germline loops: CDR1 MNHNY, CDR2 SVGAGI (reference sequence). CDR3 coding DNA: TGTGCCAGCAGTTACTCGGCAGGGAGTCCACCTTATGGCTACACCTTC. It codes for CASSYSAGSPPYGYTF.

The chain employs TRBV18 and TRBJ2-2; D may correspond to TRBD1 or TRBD2 (5 bases each). Germline lookup yields CDR1 KGHSH and CDR2 LQKENI. This CDR3 contains 15 residues. Trimming took off 1 base at V and 5 bases at J, with 11 bases between the two ends. The CDR3 loop reads CASSPRQGETGELFF. The CDR3 DNA sequence: TGTGCCAGCTCACCACGTCAGGGAGAAACCGGGGAGCTGTTTTTT.

The chain links TRBV30 to TRBJ2-3; 8 nucleotides agree with TRBD2. V was pared by 2 bases and J by 4 bases, with 5 bases of the junction left unmatched. The CDR3 totals 14 residues. The germline CDR1 and CDR2 sequences are GTSNPN and SVGIG (reference sequence). The CDR3 sequence: CAWSNGGAADTQYF. In DNA form, the CDR3 reads TGTGCCTGGAGTAACGGGGGGGCCGCAGATACGCAGTATTTT.

The chain uses TRBV27 and TRBJ1-1; D not certain. V dropped 6 bases and J dropped 4 bases, with 12 bases sitting between them. The germline V gene has CDR1 MNHEY and CDR2 SMNVEV (reference sequence). CDR3 length: 13 residues. The DNA of the CDR3 is TGTGCCAGCAGCCCCTTCCCTCCCACTGAAGCTTTCTTT. This codes for CASSPFPPTEAFF.

The chain couples TRBV4-3 to TRBJ2-3, with TRBD1 as a possible D gene (5 bases). Germline values: CDR1 LGHNA, CDR2 YSLEER. The V end lost 1 base, the J end lost 6 bases, and 23 bases lay between the germline ends. The CDR3 is made up of 18 amino acids. The CDR3 DNA reads as TGCGCCAGCAGCCAAGGGGTAGGGCGGACCCTTCCAGGGGATACGCAGTATTTT. It is translated as CASSQGVGRTLPGDTQYF.

CDR3 protein: CASGPGTIDLYTQYF. The CDR3 nucleotides read TGTGCTAGTGGTCCTGGGACCATAGATTTATATACGCAGTATTTT. The chain carries TRBV12-5 and TRBJ2-3; the D gene could be TRBD1 or TRBD2 (5 bases each). Per the germline V gene, CDR1 is LGHNT and CDR2 is FRNRAP. The CDR3 loop spans 15 amino acids. Trimming removed 5 bases at V and 7 bases at J, with 19 bases between.

This clone appeared once. The chain links TRBV21-1 to TRBJ2-3; no DNA check was done on the table's D call, TRBD1. TRBV21-1 counts as a pseudogene. This CDR3 region has 15 residues. The CDR3 loop reads CASSKRQGNTDTQYF. For the CDR3, the DNA is TGTGCCAGCAGCAAACGACAGGGAAACACAGATACGCAGTATTTT.

The V call is TRBV5-1, the J call TRBJ1-1; tentative D call: TRBD1 (6 bases). The CDR3 covers 15 residues. CDR1 SGHRS and CDR2 YFSETQ come from the germline V gene. The ends were cut back, 1 base at V and 1 base at J, with 11 bases in the middle. The CDR3 loop reads CASSLWGAQNTEAFF. The CDR3 DNA sequence: TGCGCCAGCAGCTTGTGGGGGGCGCAGAACACTGAAGCTTTCTTT. The full variable domain, in which reference TRBV5-1 and TRBJ1-1 provide the parts outside the CDR3, is KAGVTQTPRYLIKTRGQQVTLSCSPISGHRSVSWYQQTPGQGLQFLFEYFSETQRNKGNFPGRFSGRQFSNSRSEMNVSTLELGDSALYLCASSLWGAQNTEAFFGQGTRLTVV.

The chain is built from TRBV24-1 and TRBJ1-6; no reliable D call. The CDR3 extends over 12 amino acids. The V gene lost 0 bases and the J gene lost 10 bases, with 3 bases spanning the gap. Germline-derived CDR1 and CDR2 are KGHDR and SFDVKD. The CDR3 region is CATSDLRSPLHF. The CDR3 nucleotides read TGTGCCACCAGTGATTTGAGGTCACCCCTCCACTTT.

The chain carries TRBV12-5 and TRBJ2-1, with 8 positions matching TRBD1. The CDR3 is 15 amino acids. The V gene end was trimmed by 5 bases and the J gene end by 3 bases; junction bases not matched to a gene: 6. CDR1 and CDR2 from the germline V gene are LGHNT and FRNRAP. Here the CDR3 reads CASGLGQGVYNEQFF. For the CDR3, the DNA is TGTGCTAGTGGTCTCGGACAGGGTGTCTACAATGAGCAGTTCTTC.

The chain uses TRBV7-2 and TRBJ2-3; D perhaps matches TRBD2 (6 bases). The germline V and J ends were trimmed by 4 bases and 3 bases, with 14 bases remaining between them. The CDR3 is 15 residues long. Germline V lookup: CDR1 SGHTA, CDR2 FQGNSA. The CDR3 nucleotides read TGTGCCAGCAGCTCCCCCAGCGGGCTTACAGATACGCAGTATTTT. It encodes CASSSPSGLTDTQYF.

The V and J genes are TRBV6-2 or TRBV6-3 and TRBJ1-5; D not certain. The CDR3 is made up of 12 amino acids. Trimming shortened V by 4 bases and J by 5 bases, and 6 bases separated the two germline ends. CDR1 is MNHEY and CDR2 is SVGEGT in the germline V gene. Here the CDR3 DNA reads TGTGCCAGCAGTTCTCAGCATCAGCCCCAGCATTTT. Translating it yields CASSSQHQPQHF.

The chain uses TRBV7-3 and TRBJ1-1; D is unclear. CDR1 and CDR2 from the germline V gene are SGHTA and FQGTGA. The CDR3 covers 13 residues. Trimming pared 5 bases from V and 8 bases from J, leaving 15 bases between. The DNA of the CDR3 is TGTGCCAGCAGCGTAGTTATAGAGTCCGAAGCTTTCTTT. Translation: CASSVVIESEAFF.

This clone has only one observation. This chain connects TRBV6-2 or TRBV6-3 to TRBJ1-5, with 11 positions matching TRBD1. Germline loops: CDR1 MNHEY, CDR2 SVGEGT. V gave up 5 bases and J gave up 6 bases; unmatched junction bases: 6. The CDR3 extends over 15 amino acids. The CDR3 here is CASSPGTGGFQPQHF. The CDR3 bases are TGTGCCAGCAGTCCCGGGACAGGGGGTTTTCAGCCCCAGCATTTT.

The chain has TRBV24-1 and TRBJ2-1, with TRBD1 as a possible D gene (5 bases). The V gene's germline CDR1 is KGHDR and CDR2 SFDVKD. Trimming cost V 1 base and J 9 bases, with 9 bases left between them. The CDR3 consists of 13 residues. The CDR3 coding sequence is TGTGCCACCAGTGATTTCAGGGCAGGTGAGCAGTTCTTC. This sequence encodes CATSDFRAGEQFF.